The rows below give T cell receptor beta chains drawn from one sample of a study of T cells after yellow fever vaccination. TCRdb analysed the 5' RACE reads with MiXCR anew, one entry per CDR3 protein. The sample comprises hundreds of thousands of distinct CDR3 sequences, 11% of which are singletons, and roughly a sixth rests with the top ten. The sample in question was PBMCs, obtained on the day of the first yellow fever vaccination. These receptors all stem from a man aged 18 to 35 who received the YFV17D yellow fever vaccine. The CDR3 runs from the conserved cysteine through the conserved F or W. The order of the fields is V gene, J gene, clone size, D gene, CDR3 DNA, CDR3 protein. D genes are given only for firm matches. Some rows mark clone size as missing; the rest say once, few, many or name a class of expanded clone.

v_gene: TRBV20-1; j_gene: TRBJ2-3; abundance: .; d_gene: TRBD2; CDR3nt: TGCAGGACTAGCGGGTCCTCAGATACGCAGTATTTT; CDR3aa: CRTSGSSDTQYF
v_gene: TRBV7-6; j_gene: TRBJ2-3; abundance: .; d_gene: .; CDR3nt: TGTGCCAGCAGCTTTCGGCCAGGGACCACAGATACGCAGTATTTT; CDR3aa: CASSFRPGTTDTQYF
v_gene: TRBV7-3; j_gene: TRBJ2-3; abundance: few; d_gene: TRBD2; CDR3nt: TGTGCCAGCAGCTCAGCGGGGTCTAGCACAGATACGCAGTATTTT; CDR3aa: CASSSAGSSTDTQYF
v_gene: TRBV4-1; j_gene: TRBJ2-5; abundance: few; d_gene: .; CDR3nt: TGCGCCAGCAGCCAACCGCGCGCCCAAGAGACCCAGTACTTC; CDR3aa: CASSQPRAQETQYF
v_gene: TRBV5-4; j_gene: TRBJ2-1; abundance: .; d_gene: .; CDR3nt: TGTGCCAGCAGCTTGGCCACCGGAGCCGGGTCCTACAATGAGCAGTTCTTC; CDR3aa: CASSLATGAGSYNEQFF
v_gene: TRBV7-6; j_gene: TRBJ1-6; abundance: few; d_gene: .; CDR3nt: TGTGCCAGCACCCAAGCTGAGAATTCACCCCTCCACTTT; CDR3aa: CASTQAENSPLHF
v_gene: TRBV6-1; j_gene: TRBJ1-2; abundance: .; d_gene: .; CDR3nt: TGTGCCAGCAGTGGCAGGAGACTTAACTATGGCTACACCTTC; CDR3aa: CASSGRRLNYGYTF
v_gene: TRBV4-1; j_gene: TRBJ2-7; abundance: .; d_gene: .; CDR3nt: TGCGCCAGCAGCCAAGTCATGCAAGACGAGCAGTACTTC; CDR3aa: CASSQVMQDEQYF
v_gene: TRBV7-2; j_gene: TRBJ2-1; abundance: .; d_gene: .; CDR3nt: TGTGCCAGCAGCCGCGACACCAATGAGCAGTTCTTC; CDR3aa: CASSRDTNEQFF
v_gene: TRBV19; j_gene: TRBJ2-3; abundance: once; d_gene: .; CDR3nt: TGTGCCAGTAGTAGGGCCGGATCGGGGGACACAGATACGCAGTATTTT; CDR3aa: CASSRAGSGDTDTQYF
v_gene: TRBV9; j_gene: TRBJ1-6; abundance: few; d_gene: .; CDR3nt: TGTGCCAGCAGCGTAGATTACAGCCATCGGGCACCCCTCCACTTT; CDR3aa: CASSVDYSHRAPLHF
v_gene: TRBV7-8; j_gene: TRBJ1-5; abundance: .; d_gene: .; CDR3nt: TGTGCCAGCAGCGCGGACGGGTTGGGCAATCAGCCCCAGCATTTT; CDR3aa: CASSADGLGNQPQHF
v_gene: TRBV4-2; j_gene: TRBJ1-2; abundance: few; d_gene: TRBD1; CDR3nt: TGTGCCAGCAGCCCTCGGCCCGGGACAGGGGGCTGGGGTAACTATGGCTACACCTTC; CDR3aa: CASSPRPGTGGWGNYGYTF
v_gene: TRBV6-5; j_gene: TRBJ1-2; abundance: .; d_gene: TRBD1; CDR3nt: TGTGCCAGCAGTTACTCGGACAGGGGCTATGGCTACACCTTC; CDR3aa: CASSYSDRGYGYTF
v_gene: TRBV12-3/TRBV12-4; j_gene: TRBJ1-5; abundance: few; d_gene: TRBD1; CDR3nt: TGTGCCAGCAGTTTAGTCACAGGGGATCAGCCCCAGCATTTT; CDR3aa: CASSLVTGDQPQHF
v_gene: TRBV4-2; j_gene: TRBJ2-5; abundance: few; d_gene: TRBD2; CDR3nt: TGTGCCAGCAGCCAGGGGGGGGACCCAAGGCTGGAGACCCAGTACTTC; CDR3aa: CASSQGGDPRLETQYF
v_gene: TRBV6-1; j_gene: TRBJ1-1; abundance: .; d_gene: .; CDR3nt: TGTGCCAGCAAAACCGCCGGGACTGTGGACACTGAAGCTTTCTTT; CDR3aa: CASKTAGTVDTEAFF
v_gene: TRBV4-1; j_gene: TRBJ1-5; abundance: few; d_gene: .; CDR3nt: TGCGCCAGCAGCCAAGACTGGGGTAGCAATCAGCCCCAGCATTTT; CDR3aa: CASSQDWGSNQPQHF
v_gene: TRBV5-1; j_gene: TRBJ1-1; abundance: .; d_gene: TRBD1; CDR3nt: TGCGCCAGCCGGACAGGGACCTCCATGAACACTGAAGCTTTCTTT; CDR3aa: CASRTGTSMNTEAFF
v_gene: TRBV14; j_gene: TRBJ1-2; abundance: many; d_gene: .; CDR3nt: TGTGCCAGCAGCCAAGTCAGGGTCGGTGGCTACACCTTC; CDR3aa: CASSQVRVGGYTF
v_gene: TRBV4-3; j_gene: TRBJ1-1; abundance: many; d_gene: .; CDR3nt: TGCGCCAGCAGCCGCCATACTTCGAACACTGAAGCTTTCTTT; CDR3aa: CASSRHTSNTEAFF
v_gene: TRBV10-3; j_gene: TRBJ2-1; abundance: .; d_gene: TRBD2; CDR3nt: TGTGCCATCAACGGACTAGCGGGGAGCTACAATGAGCAGTTCTTC; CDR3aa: CAINGLAGSYNEQFF
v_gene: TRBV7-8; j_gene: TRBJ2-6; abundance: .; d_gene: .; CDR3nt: TGTGCCAGCAGCTTAGCGCCCTTTAAAACTGGGGCCAACGTCCTGACTTTC; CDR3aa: CASSLAPFKTGANVLTF
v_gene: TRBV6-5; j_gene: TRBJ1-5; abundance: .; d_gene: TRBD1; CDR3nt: TGTGCCAGCAGTTCCGGGACAGCCAGCAATCAGCCCCAGCATTTT; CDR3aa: CASSSGTASNQPQHF
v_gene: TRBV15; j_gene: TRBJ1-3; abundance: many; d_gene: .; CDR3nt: TGTGCCACCAGCCCTGGAAACACCATATATTTT; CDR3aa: CATSPGNTIYF
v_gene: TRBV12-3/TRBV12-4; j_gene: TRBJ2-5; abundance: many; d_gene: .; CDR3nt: TGTGCCAGCAGTTTACCGACAACGCAAGAGACCCAGTACTTC; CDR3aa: CASSLPTTQETQYF
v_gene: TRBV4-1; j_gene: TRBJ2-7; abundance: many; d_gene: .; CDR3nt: TGCGCCAGCAGCCAAGCCCCGACGACTCTCGAAAGGGAGCAGTACTTC; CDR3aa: CASSQAPTTLEREQYF
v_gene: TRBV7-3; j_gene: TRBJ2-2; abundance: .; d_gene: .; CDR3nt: TGTGCCAGCAGCTCAGCGGGCACCGGGGAGCTGTTTTTT; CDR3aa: CASSSAGTGELFF
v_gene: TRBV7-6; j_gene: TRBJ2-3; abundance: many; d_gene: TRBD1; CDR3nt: TGTGCCAGCAGCCCCTCACTACAGGGGGGACCAGATACGCAGTATTTT; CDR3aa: CASSPSLQGGPDTQYF
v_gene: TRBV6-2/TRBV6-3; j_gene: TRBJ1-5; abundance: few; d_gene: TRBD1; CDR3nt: TGTGCCAGCAGTTACGGCCAGGGGGGCAATCAGCCCCAGCATTTT; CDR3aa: CASSYGQGGNQPQHF
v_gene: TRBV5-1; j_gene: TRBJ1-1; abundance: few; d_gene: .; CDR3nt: TGCGCCAGCAGTACGACAGGCTTGAACACTGAAGCTTTCTTT; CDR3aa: CASSTTGLNTEAFF
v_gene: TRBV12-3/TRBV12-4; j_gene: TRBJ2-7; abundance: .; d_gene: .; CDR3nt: TGTGCCAGCAGTTCGCACTCCTACGAGCAGTACTTC; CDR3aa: CASSSHSYEQYF
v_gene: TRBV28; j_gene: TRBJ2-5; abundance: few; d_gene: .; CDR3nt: TGTGCCACCCAGGCGGGCCGACAAGAGACCCAGTACTTC; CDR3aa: CATQAGRQETQYF
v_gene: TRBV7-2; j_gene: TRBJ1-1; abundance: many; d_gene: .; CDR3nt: TGTGCCAGCAGCCCTACGACGAACACTGAAGCTTTCTTT; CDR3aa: CASSPTTNTEAFF
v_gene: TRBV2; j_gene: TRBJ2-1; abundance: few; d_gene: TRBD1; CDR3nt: TGTGCCAGCAGTTCGGACAGGAGCTCCTACAATGAGCAGTTCTTC; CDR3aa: CASSSDRSSYNEQFF
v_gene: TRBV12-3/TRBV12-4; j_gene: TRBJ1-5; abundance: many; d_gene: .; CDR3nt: TGTGCCAGCAGTTGGACAAGCCAGCCCCAGCATTTT; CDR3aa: CASSWTSQPQHF
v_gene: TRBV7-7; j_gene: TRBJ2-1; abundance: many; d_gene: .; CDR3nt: TGTGCCAGCAGCCCGTCGACCTTCAATGAGCAGTTCTTC; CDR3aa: CASSPSTFNEQFF
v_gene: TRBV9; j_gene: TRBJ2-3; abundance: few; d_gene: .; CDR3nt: TGTGCCAGCAGCGGAGGGGGTGTTACGGTTATAGATACGCAGTATTTT; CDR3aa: CASSGGGVTVIDTQYF
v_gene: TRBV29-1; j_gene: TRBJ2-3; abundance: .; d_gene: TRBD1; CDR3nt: TGCAGCGTTCGGGACAGAAGAACAGATACGCAGTATTTT; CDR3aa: CSVRDRRTDTQYF
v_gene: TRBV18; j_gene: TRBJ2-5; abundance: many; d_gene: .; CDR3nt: TGTGCCAGCTCACCCCCCCGGGGGGCCCAAGAGACCCAGTACTTC; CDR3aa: CASSPPRGAQETQYF